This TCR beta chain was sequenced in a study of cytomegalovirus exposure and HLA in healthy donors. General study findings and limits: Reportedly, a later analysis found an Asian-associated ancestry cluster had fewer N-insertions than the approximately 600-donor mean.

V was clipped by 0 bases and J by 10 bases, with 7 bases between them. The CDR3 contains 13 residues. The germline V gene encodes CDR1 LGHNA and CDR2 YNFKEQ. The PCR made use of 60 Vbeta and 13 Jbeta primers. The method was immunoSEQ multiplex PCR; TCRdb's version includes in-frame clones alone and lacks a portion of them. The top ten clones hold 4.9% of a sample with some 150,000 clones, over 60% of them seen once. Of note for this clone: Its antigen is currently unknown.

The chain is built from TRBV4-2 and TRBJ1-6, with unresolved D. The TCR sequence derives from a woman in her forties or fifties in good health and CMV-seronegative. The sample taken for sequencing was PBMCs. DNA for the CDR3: TGTGCCAGCAGCCAAGACGAGGGATCACCCCTCCACTTT. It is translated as CASSQDEGSPLHF.